This T cell receptor (beta chain) was observed in a study of control samples from healthy donors and cancer patients. Between the trimmed V and J ends, which lost 0 bases and 0 bases, there was a span of 14 bases. Germline V gives CDR1 SGHDN, CDR2 FVKESK. This CDR3 spans 17 amino acids. The table came from immunoSEQ multiplex PCR; TCRdb's copy has only in-frame clones and leaves some out. The profile shows 71,000 or so clones, 85% to 90% of them singletons. The chain employs TRBV14 and TRBJ1-1, with a tentative D call TRBD1 (6 bases). What was sequenced was PBMCs. This sequence was found in a man between 60 and 75 years old with lung cancer. CDR3 nucleotides: TGTGCCAGCAGCCAAGAGGGGCAGGGGAGTATGAACACTGAAGCTTTCTTT. Amino acid sequence: CASSQEGQGSMNTEAFF.